Listed below are T cell receptor beta chains from one sample, sequenced in a study of Tregs in tolerant kidney transplant recipients. Method: immunoSEQ multiplex PCR; TCRdb's copy keeps in-frame clones and lacks some. Of roughly 120,000 clones in the sample, roughly 92% were seen once. Sequenced material: CD4+ T cells from blood. The source is a human donor in good health. Both conserved end residues are part of each CDR3. D genes are given only for firm matches. Only some rows state a clone size, as once, few, many or a class for expanded clones.

TRBV18	TRBD1	NA	TRBJ1-5	CASSVTGGQDQPQHF	TGTGCCAGCTCAGTTACAGGGGGCCAAGATCAGCCCCAGCATTTT
TRBV30	NA	NA	TRBJ1-2	CAWSPGQNYGYTF	TGTGCCTGGAGTCCGGGACAAAACTATGGCTACACCTTC
TRBV30	NA	NA	TRBJ1-2	CAWSLGGYSYGYTF	TGTGCCTGGAGTTTGGGGGGTTATAGCTATGGCTACACCTTC
TRBV5-6	TRBD2	NA	TRBJ2-3	CASSPLAGSSGDTQYF	TGTGCCAGCAGCCCACTAGCGGGGTCTTCGGGAGATACGCAGTATTTT
TRBV18	NA	NA	TRBJ2-1	CASSPPGGSHNEQFF	TGTGCCAGCTCACCACCGGGAGGTTCCCACAATGAGCAGTTCTTC
TRBV29-1	NA	NA	TRBJ1-4	CSVRTPTNEKLFF	TGCAGCGTTAGGACACCAACTAATGAAAAACTGTTTTTT
TRBV7-3	TRBD1	NA	TRBJ1-1	CASSPQGVGTEAFF	TGTGCCAGCAGCCCCCAGGGGGTGGGTACTGAAGCTTTCTTT
TRBV29-1	NA	NA	TRBJ1-2	CSVEAANYGYTF	TGCAGCGTTGAGGCGGCTAACTATGGCTACACCTTC
TRBV5-1	NA	NA	TRBJ2-6	CASSLELGGANVLTF	TGCGCCAGCAGCTTGGAACTCGGTGGGGCCAACGTCCTGACTTTC
TRBV2	TRBD1	NA	TRBJ1-2	CASRDGTGVGGYTF	TGTGCCAGCAGGGACGGGACAGGGGTTGGTGGCTACACCTTC
TRBV5-1	TRBD1	NA	TRBJ2-1	CASSLGTGSEQFF	TGCGCCAGCAGCTTGGGGACAGGGTCTGAGCAGTTCTTC
TRBV6-5	NA	NA	TRBJ2-2	CASTLRSGSAGELFF	TGTGCCAGCACCCTCCGAAGCGGGTCCGCCGGGGAGCTGTTTTTT
TRBV7-3	NA	NA	TRBJ2-1	CASSYGPAYNEQFF	TGTGCCAGCAGCTACGGACCCGCGTACAATGAGCAGTTCTTC
TRBV5-6	NA	NA	TRBJ1-5	CASSLLLDSGNQPQHF	TGTGCCAGCAGCTTGCTCCTAGATAGCGGCAATCAGCCCCAGCATTTT
TRBV6-1	NA	NA	TRBJ2-3	CASSEFRAQYF	TGTGCCAGCAGTGAGTTCAGGGCGCAGTATTTT
TRBV5-1	TRBD1	NA	TRBJ1-1	CASSLVGGNGEAFF	TGCGCCAGCAGCTTGGTAGGGGGCAACGGTGAAGCTTTCTTT
TRBV5-1	TRBD2	NA	TRBJ2-2	CASSPGGPNTGELFF	TGCGCCAGCAGCCCGGGGGGTCCGAACACCGGGGAGCTGTTTTTT
TRBV10-1	TRBD1	NA	TRBJ2-5	CASRPGTGGETQYF	TGCGCCAGCAGACCCGGGACAGGCGGGGAGACCCAGTACTTC
TRBV6-1	NA	NA	TRBJ1-1	CASLRESAFF	TGTGCCAGCCTCCGGGAGTCAGCTTTCTTT
TRBV5-1	NA	once	TRBJ1-1	CASSLNTEAFF	TGCGCCAGCAGCTTGAACACTGAAGCTTTCTTT
TRBV5-1	TRBD1	NA	TRBJ2-7	CASSSRTGRYEQYF	TGCGCCAGCAGCTCGAGGACAGGGCGGTACGAGCAGTACTTC
TRBV15	TRBD2	NA	TRBJ2-3	CATSRAGLAGGDTQYF	TGTGCCACCAGCAGAGCAGGACTAGCGGGAGGAGATACGCAGTATTTT
TRBV25-1	NA	NA	TRBJ1-3	CASSAIGRGNTIYF	TGTGCCAGCAGTGCCATAGGCAGGGGAAACACCATATATTTT
TRBV7-9	NA	NA	TRBJ1-1	CASSHSNTEAFF	TGTGCCAGCAGCCATTCGAACACTGAAGCTTTCTTT
TRBV5-6	TRBD1	once	TRBJ1-5	CASSLRGFNQPQHF	TGTGCCAGCAGCCTCAGGGGGTTCAATCAGCCCCAGCATTTT
TRBV18	NA	NA	TRBJ1-5	CASQTHSNQPQHF	TGTGCCAGCCAGACTCATAGCAATCAGCCCCAGCATTTT
TRBV19	TRBD1	NA	TRBJ2-1	CASSIVAAGGEQFF	TGTGCCAGTAGTATAGTGGCGGCAGGGGGTGAGCAGTTCTTC
TRBV5-1	TRBD1	NA	TRBJ1-2	CASSRGQANYGYTF	TGCGCCAGCTCAAGGGGGCAAGCTAACTATGGCTACACCTTC
TRBV2	TRBD1	NA	TRBJ1-6	CASSEEYWTGKNSPLHF	TGTGCCAGCAGTGAAGAGTATTGGACAGGGAAAAATTCACCCCTCCACTTT
TRBV19	TRBD1	NA	TRBJ1-2	CASSRGAGTGVFVGYTF	TGTGCCAGTAGTAGGGGGGCCGGGACAGGGGTCTTCGTTGGCTACACCTTC
TRBV5-1	TRBD2	NA	TRBJ2-1	CASSFTSGGAYNEQFF	TGCGCCAGCAGCTTCACTAGCGGGGGGGCCTACAATGAGCAGTTCTTC
TRBV19	NA	NA	TRBJ2-7	CASSILQGGEQYF	TGTGCCAGTAGTATTCTGCAGGGAGGCGAGCAGTACTTC
TRBV4-2	TRBD2	NA	TRBJ2-5	CASSLISGRGQETQYF	TGTGCCAGCAGCCTCATCAGCGGGAGAGGCCAAGAGACCCAGTACTTC
TRBV2	NA	NA	TRBJ2-7	CASTRLSEQYF	TGTGCCAGCACCCGGCTCTCCGAGCAGTACTTC
TRBV5-5	NA	NA	TRBJ1-2	CASSLIGSGGLGYTF	TGTGCCAGCAGCTTGATCGGCAGCGGGGGCCTCGGCTACACCTTC
TRBV19	NA	NA	TRBJ1-5	CASSMWNSNQPQHF	TGTGCCAGTAGTATGTGGAATAGCAATCAGCCCCAGCATTTT
TRBV2	NA	once	TRBJ1-5	CASSLLYSNQPQHF	TGTGCCAGCAGTCTCCTGTATAGCAATCAGCCCCAGCATTTT
TRBV18	TRBD1	NA	TRBJ2-5	CASSRGQGNQETQYF	TGTGCCAGCTCAAGGGGACAGGGGAACCAAGAGACCCAGTACTTC
TRBV10-1	NA	NA	TRBJ2-7	CASSLWQGDEQYF	TGCGCCAGCAGCCTCTGGCAGGGCGACGAGCAGTACTTC
TRBV14	NA	NA	TRBJ2-1	CASSLGLSYDEQFF	TGTGCCAGCAGCCTCGGACTGTCATATGATGAGCAGTTCTTC
TRBV9	TRBD1	NA	TRBJ1-5	CASSKTGDSNQPQHF	TGTGCCAGCAGCAAGACAGGGGATAGCAATCAGCCCCAGCATTTT
TRBV30	NA	NA	TRBJ2-5	CAWSPRGETQYF	TGTGCCTGGAGCCCCAGGGGAGAGACCCAGTACTTC
TRBV15	TRBD2	once	TRBJ2-7	CATSRDRYGRAYEQYF	TGTGCCACCAGCAGAGATCGGTATGGGAGGGCCTACGAGCAGTACTTC
TRBV18	NA	NA	TRBJ1-1	CASSPQAGGANTEAFF	TGTGCCAGCTCACCACAGGCGGGTGGCGCAAACACTGAAGCTTTCTTT